What follows are 8 T cell receptor beta chains derived from one specimen sequenced in a study of T cell repertoires in ileal Crohn's disease. The table came from immunoSEQ multiplex PCR; TCRdb's copy has only in-frame clones and leaves some out. In the table there are roughly 5,200 clones, roughly 80% of which are singletons. Sequencing input: ileal tissue. These receptors originate from an adult with Crohn's disease.

The V and J genes are TRBV7-2 and TRBJ2-1; D perhaps matches TRBD1 (5 bases). Germline V gene data show CDR1 as SGHTA and CDR2 as FQGNSA. The CDR3 contains 14 residues. V lost 2 bases, J lost 8 bases, and 13 bases lay in between. In DNA, the CDR3 is TGTGCCAGCAGCTTAAGGGTAGGGGCTTATGAGCAGTTCTTC. Translation gives CASSLRVGAYEQFF.

The chain combines TRBV28 with TRBJ1-2; D call uncertain. Trimming took 6 bases from V and 5 from J, leaving 13 bases between them. Per germline, CDR1 MDHEN and CDR2 SYDVKM. This CDR3 is built from 13 residues. CDR3 nucleotide sequence: TGTGCCAGCAGCCCCGATGGCGGGTATGGCTACACCTTC. Amino acids: CASSPDGGYGYTF.

The V call is TRBV18, the J call TRBJ1-3, with D possibly being TRBD1 (5 bases). This CDR3 comprises 15 residues. CDR1 and CDR2 (germline): KGHSH, LQKENI. V was trimmed by 3 bases and J by 4 bases, leaving 13 bases between them. CDR3 sequence (DNA): TGTGCCAGCTCACCGACAGACACTGGGGGAAACACCATATATTTT. As protein: CASSPTDTGGNTIYF.

V gene TRBV21-1 combines with J gene TRBJ1-5; TRBD1 is taken as the D call from the table, unchecked against the DNA. TRBV21-1 is an annotated pseudogene. The CDR3 sequence is 17 residues long. Here the CDR3 DNA reads TGTGCCAGCAGCAATATGGACGGCAGGGGCGTAAGTCAGCCCCAGCATTTT. Protein sequence: CASSNMDGRGVSQPQHF.

V usage is TRBV30 and J usage is TRBJ2-7; TRBD1 is a possible D gene (5 bases). The CDR3 length is 13 residues. CDR1 and CDR2 (germline): GTSNPN, SVGIG (reference sequence). This CDR3 reads CASRPQGTYEQYF. The CDR3 DNA follows: TGTGCGTCAAGGCCCCAGGGAACCTACGAGCAGTACTTC.

This chain uses TRBV29-1 with TRBJ2-5, with D perhaps matching TRBD1 (5 bases). There are 14 residues in the CDR3. The V and J ends lost 6 bases and 2 bases respectively, with 16 bases between them. Germline V lookup: CDR1 SQVTM, CDR2 ANQGSEA. The CDR3 loop is CSVDKVAGQETQYF. The CDR3 DNA reads TGCAGCGTGGACAAGGTGGCAGGGCAAGAGACCCAGTACTTC.

This rearrangement joins TRBV5-5 to TRBJ1-6, with TRBD1 identical over 8 bases. CDR3 size: 16 residues. The germline V gene encodes CDR1 SGHKS and CDR2 YYEKEE (reference sequence). V gave up 1 base and J gave up 0 bases; unmatched junction bases: 0. In nucleotides, the CDR3 is TGTGCCAGCAGCTTGACAGGGGGCTCCTATAATTCACCCCTCCACTTT. Protein product: CASSLTGGSYNSPLHF.

V gene TRBV11-2 combines with J gene TRBJ2-5, with D perhaps matching TRBD2 (6 bases). Trimming took off 5 bases at V and 4 bases at J, with 20 bases between the two ends. Germline V lookup: CDR1 SGHAT, CDR2 FQNNGV. This CDR3 spans 16 amino acids. CDR3 loop: CASSNRGAGNRETQYF. CDR3 coding DNA: TGTGCCAGCAGCAATAGAGGGGCGGGAAACCGAGAGACCCAGTACTTC.